The rows below give T cell receptor beta chains drawn from one sample of a study of glioma-infiltrating T cells. TCRdb called the multiplex PCR reads again in MiXCR, with one record for every CDR3 protein. This sample carries a few hundred thousand distinct CDR3 sequences, about 40% of them seen once, and the ten largest clones take 12%. The material sequenced was glioma tissue, nonneoplastic brain tissue, or PBMCs (not recorded which). The source is a human donor with low-grade glioma or glioblastoma, undergoing nonglioma brain surgery, or in good health (not recorded which). CDR3s include the opening cysteine and the closing phenylalanine or tryptophan. D genes are given only for firm matches. Only part of the rows carry a size: once, few, many, or a class if the clone is expanded.

d_call: .; clone_size: few; j_call: TRBJ2-7; v_call: TRBV20-1; cdr3_aa: CSARTDRSYYEQYF; cdr3_nt: TGCAGTGCTAGGACAGACAGGTCCTACTACGAGCAGTACTTC
d_call: .; clone_size: few; j_call: TRBJ2-7; v_call: TRBV6-2/TRBV6-3; cdr3_aa: CASKIKPGRRSYEQYF; cdr3_nt: TGTGCCAGCAAAATTAAACCTGGACGCCGATCCTACGAGCAGTACTTC
d_call: TRBD2; clone_size: .; j_call: TRBJ2-1; v_call: TRBV20-1; cdr3_aa: CSARASGISYNEQFF; cdr3_nt: TGCAGTGCTAGAGCTAGCGGGATCTCCTACAATGAGCAGTTCTTC
d_call: TRBD2; clone_size: many; j_call: TRBJ2-7; v_call: TRBV6-2/TRBV6-3; cdr3_aa: CASGGLAADEQYF; cdr3_nt: TGTGCCAGCGGAGGACTAGCGGCCGACGAGCAGTACTTC
d_call: .; clone_size: .; j_call: TRBJ1-4; v_call: TRBV4-3; cdr3_aa: CASSRPGTTNEKLFF; cdr3_nt: TGCGCCAGCAGCCGGCCCGGAACAACTAATGAAAAACTGTTTTTT
d_call: .; clone_size: .; j_call: TRBJ2-1; v_call: TRBV19; cdr3_aa: CASVGGLEQFF; cdr3_nt: TGTGCCAGTGTGGGGGGCTTGGAGCAGTTCTTC
d_call: TRBD2; clone_size: many; j_call: TRBJ2-3; v_call: TRBV7-9; cdr3_aa: CASSFGLVTDTQYF; cdr3_nt: TGTGCCAGCAGCTTTGGACTAGTCACAGATACGCAGTATTTT
d_call: .; clone_size: few; j_call: TRBJ2-1; v_call: TRBV25-1; cdr3_aa: CASSEFHPLGEQFF; cdr3_nt: TGTGCCAGCAGTGAATTTCACCCCTTGGGCGAGCAGTTCTTC
d_call: .; clone_size: many; j_call: TRBJ1-1; v_call: TRBV12-3/TRBV12-4; cdr3_aa: CASKVGGLNTEAFF; cdr3_nt: TGTGCCAGCAAGGTCGGAGGGTTGAACACTGAAGCTTTCTTT
d_call: TRBD1; clone_size: few; j_call: TRBJ1-5; v_call: TRBV12-3/TRBV12-4; cdr3_aa: CASSTTGAGQPQHF; cdr3_nt: TGTGCCAGCAGCACGACAGGGGCAGGTCAGCCCCAGCATTTT
d_call: .; clone_size: .; j_call: TRBJ1-5; v_call: TRBV6-2/TRBV6-3; cdr3_aa: CAGIARNFRTDQPQHF; cdr3_nt: TGTGCCGGCATAGCCCGGAACTTCCGAACGGATCAGCCCCAGCATTTT
d_call: TRBD2; clone_size: few; j_call: TRBJ2-1; v_call: TRBV20-1; cdr3_aa: CSAHTLAGVSYNEQFF; cdr3_nt: TGCAGTGCTCATACATTAGCGGGAGTTTCTTACAATGAGCAGTTCTTC
d_call: TRBD2; clone_size: .; j_call: TRBJ2-7; v_call: TRBV4-1; cdr3_aa: CASKKASGSYEQYF; cdr3_nt: TGCGCCAGCAAGAAGGCTAGCGGCTCCTACGAGCAGTACTTC
d_call: .; clone_size: few; j_call: TRBJ2-1; v_call: TRBV12-3/TRBV12-4; cdr3_aa: CASTGTPLNEQFF; cdr3_nt: TGTGCCAGCACCGGGACCCCCCTCAATGAGCAGTTCTTC
d_call: TRBD1; clone_size: .; j_call: TRBJ1-5; v_call: TRBV28; cdr3_aa: CASSFPGTGDQPQHF; cdr3_nt: TGTGCCAGCAGTTTTCCCGGGACAGGGGATCAGCCCCAGCATTTT
d_call: .; clone_size: .; j_call: TRBJ2-2; v_call: TRBV4-3; cdr3_aa: CASSRELPRDGITGELFF; cdr3_nt: TGCGCCAGCAGCCGAGAACTACCCCGGGACGGAATCACCGGGGAGCTGTTTTTT
d_call: TRBD1; clone_size: many; j_call: TRBJ2-1; v_call: TRBV27; cdr3_aa: CASRRTGTNEQFF; cdr3_nt: TGTGCCAGCAGGCGGACAGGGACGAATGAGCAGTTCTTC
d_call: TRBD2; clone_size: .; j_call: TRBJ2-7; v_call: TRBV28; cdr3_aa: CASSSAGTSITYEQYF; cdr3_nt: TGTGCCAGCAGTTCAGCCGGGACTAGCATAACCTACGAGCAGTACTTC
d_call: TRBD1; clone_size: .; j_call: TRBJ1-1; v_call: TRBV28; cdr3_aa: CASSSETGEGTEAFF; cdr3_nt: TGTGCCAGCAGTTCCGAGACAGGGGAAGGCACTGAAGCTTTCTTT
d_call: .; clone_size: many; j_call: TRBJ2-3; v_call: TRBV27; cdr3_aa: CASSRKGGETSTDTQYF; cdr3_nt: TGTGCCAGCAGTCGCAAGGGGGGGGAAACTAGCACAGATACGCAGTATTTT
d_call: .; clone_size: .; j_call: TRBJ1-1; v_call: TRBV20-1; cdr3_aa: CSAVRQLTEAFF; cdr3_nt: TGCAGTGCGGTTAGACAACTCACTGAAGCTTTCTTT
d_call: .; clone_size: many; j_call: TRBJ2-1; v_call: TRBV6-2/TRBV6-3; cdr3_aa: CASSPTTGANEQFF; cdr3_nt: TGTGCCAGCAGTCCCACGACGGGAGCCAATGAGCAGTTCTTC
d_call: .; clone_size: .; j_call: TRBJ1-4; v_call: TRBV7-6; cdr3_aa: CASSLTVASNEKLFF; cdr3_nt: TGTGCCAGCAGCCTGACAGTGGCCTCTAATGAAAAACTGTTTTTT
d_call: TRBD1; clone_size: many; j_call: TRBJ1-1; v_call: TRBV27; cdr3_aa: CASKSILGGHTEAFF; cdr3_nt: TGTGCCAGCAAGTCTATTTTAGGGGGCCACACTGAAGCTTTCTTT
d_call: .; clone_size: .; j_call: TRBJ2-1; v_call: TRBV29-1; cdr3_aa: CSVHRQDYNEQFF; cdr3_nt: TGCAGCGTCCACAGGCAGGATTACAATGAGCAGTTCTTC
d_call: .; clone_size: .; j_call: TRBJ2-5; v_call: TRBV7-9; cdr3_aa: CASSSGRSQETQYF; cdr3_nt: TGTGCCAGCAGCTCGGGACGGTCCCAAGAGACCCAGTACTTC
d_call: .; clone_size: .; j_call: TRBJ2-3; v_call: TRBV28; cdr3_aa: CASDKDSSTDTQYF; cdr3_nt: TGTGCCAGCGATAAGGACAGTAGCACAGATACGCAGTATTTT
d_call: .; clone_size: many; j_call: TRBJ2-7; v_call: TRBV27; cdr3_aa: CASSSREHPSYEQYF; cdr3_nt: TGTGCCAGCAGTTCTCGAGAACATCCCTCCTACGAGCAGTACTTC
d_call: .; clone_size: many; j_call: TRBJ2-7; v_call: TRBV6-1; cdr3_aa: CASHSRPTYEQYF; cdr3_nt: TGTGCCAGTCATTCGAGACCTACCTACGAGCAGTACTTC
d_call: .; clone_size: .; j_call: TRBJ2-1; v_call: TRBV20-1; cdr3_aa: CSASTLDPSNYNEQFF; cdr3_nt: TGCAGTGCTTCCACCTTGGACCCCTCTAACTACAATGAGCAGTTCTTC
d_call: TRBD1; clone_size: .; j_call: TRBJ1-1; v_call: TRBV28; cdr3_aa: CASSLTPGTGGTEAFF; cdr3_nt: TGTGCCAGCAGTTTAACTCCCGGGACAGGGGGCACTGAAGCTTTCTTT